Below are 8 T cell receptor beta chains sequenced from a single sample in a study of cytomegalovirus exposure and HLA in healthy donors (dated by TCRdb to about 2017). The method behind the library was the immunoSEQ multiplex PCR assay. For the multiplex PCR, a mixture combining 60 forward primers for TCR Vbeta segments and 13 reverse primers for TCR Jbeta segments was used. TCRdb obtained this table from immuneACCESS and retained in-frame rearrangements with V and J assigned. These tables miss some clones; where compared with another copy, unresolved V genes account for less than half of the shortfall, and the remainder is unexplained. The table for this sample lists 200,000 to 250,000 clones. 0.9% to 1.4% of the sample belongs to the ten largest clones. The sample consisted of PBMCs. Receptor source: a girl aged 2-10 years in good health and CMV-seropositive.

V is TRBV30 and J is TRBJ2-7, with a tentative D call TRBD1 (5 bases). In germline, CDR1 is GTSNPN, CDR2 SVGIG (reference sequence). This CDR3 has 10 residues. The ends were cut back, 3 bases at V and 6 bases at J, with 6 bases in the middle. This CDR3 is CAWSQGEQYF. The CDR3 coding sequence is TGTGCCTGGAGCCAGGGCGAGCAGTACTTC.

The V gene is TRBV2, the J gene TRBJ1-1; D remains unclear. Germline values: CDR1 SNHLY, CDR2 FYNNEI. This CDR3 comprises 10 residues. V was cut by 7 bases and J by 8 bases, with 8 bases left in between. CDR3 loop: CASTAVEAFF. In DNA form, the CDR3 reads TGTGCCAGCACCGCGGTAGAAGCTTTCTTT.

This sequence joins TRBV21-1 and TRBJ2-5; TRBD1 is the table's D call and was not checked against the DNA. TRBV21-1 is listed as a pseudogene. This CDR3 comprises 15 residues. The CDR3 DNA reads TGTGCCAGCAGAAAACGTACGGAAGGGGAAGAGACCCAGTACTTC. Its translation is CASRKRTEGEETQYF.

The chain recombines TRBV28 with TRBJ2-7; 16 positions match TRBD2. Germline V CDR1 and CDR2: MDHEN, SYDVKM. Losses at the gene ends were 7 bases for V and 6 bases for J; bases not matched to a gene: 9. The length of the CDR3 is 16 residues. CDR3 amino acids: CASTLGLAGGPREQYF. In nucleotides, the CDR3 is TGTGCCAGCACTCTGGGACTAGCGGGAGGGCCCCGCGAGCAGTACTTC.

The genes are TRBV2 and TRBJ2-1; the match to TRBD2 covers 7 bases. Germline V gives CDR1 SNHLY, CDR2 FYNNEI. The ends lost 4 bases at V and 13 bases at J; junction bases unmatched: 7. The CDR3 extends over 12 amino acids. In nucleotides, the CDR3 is TGTGCCAGCAGTGCCAACCGGGACTACCAGTTCTTC. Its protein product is CASSANRDYQFF.

CDR3 amino acids: CASSDPDRGGNEQFF. The DNA of the CDR3 is TGCGCCAGCAGTGACCCTGACAGAGGGGGCAATGAGCAGTTCTTC. The rearrangement joins TRBV10-1 to TRBJ2-1; D is perhaps TRBD1 (6 bases). V lost 3 bases and J lost 6, with 15 bases in between. The CDR3 length is 15 residues. Germline V gene data show CDR1 as WNHNN and CDR2 as SYGVQD (reference sequence).

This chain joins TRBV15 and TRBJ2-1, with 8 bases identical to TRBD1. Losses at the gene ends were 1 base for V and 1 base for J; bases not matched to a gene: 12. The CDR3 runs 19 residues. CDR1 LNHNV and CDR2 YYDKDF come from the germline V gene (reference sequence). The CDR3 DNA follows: TGTGCCACCAGCAGAGCGAGGGGAACAGGGGGGAGTTCCTACAATGAGCAGTTCTTC. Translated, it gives CATSRARGTGGSSYNEQFF.

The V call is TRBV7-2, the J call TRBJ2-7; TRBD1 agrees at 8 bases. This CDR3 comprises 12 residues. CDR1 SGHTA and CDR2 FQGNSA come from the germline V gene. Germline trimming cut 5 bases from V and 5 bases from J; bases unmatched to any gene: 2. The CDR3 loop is CASSPTGDEQYF. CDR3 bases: TGTGCCAGCAGCCCGACAGGGGACGAGCAGTACTTC.